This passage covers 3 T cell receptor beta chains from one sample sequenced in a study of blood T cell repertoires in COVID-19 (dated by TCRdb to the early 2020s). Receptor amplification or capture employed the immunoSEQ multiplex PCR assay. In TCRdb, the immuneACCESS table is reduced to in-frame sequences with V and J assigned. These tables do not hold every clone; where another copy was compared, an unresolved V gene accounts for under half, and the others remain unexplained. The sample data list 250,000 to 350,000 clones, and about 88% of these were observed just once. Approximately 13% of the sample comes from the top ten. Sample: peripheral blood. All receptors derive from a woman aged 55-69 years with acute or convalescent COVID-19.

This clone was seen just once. CDR3 amino acids: CASRSSPSRSTGELFF. The CDR3 bases are TGTGCCAGCAGGTCTAGCCCGTCCCGGAGCACCGGGGAGCTGTTTTTT. The chain couples TRBV11-2 to TRBJ2-2, with D possibly being TRBD2 (5 bases). The CDR3 consists of 16 residues. Germline lookup yields CDR1 SGHAT and CDR2 FQNNGV. V lost 6 bases and J 4 bases, leaving 18 bases between the germline ends.

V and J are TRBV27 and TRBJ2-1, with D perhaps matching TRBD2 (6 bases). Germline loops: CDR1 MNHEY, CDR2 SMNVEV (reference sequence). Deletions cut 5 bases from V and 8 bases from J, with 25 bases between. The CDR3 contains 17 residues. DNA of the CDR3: TGTGCCAGCAGTCTCTCTCCCGGGACTCAGGAGGCGGATGAGCAGTTCTTC. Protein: CASSLSPGTQEADEQFF.

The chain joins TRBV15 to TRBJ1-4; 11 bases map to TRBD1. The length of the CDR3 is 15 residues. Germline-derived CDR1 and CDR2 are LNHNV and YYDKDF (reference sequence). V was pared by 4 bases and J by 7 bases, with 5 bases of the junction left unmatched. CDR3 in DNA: TGTGCCACCAGCATGGACAGGGGGCATGGTGAAAAACTGTTTTTT. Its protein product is CATSMDRGHGEKLFF.